The 8 T cell receptor beta chains listed next were all sequenced from one sample in a study of T cell responses to AZD1222 COVID-19 vaccine (dated by TCRdb to the early 2020s). What this sample's time point label stands for: about 28 days (+/-7) after the second vaccine dose. Receptor amplification or capture employed the immunoSEQ multiplex PCR assay. This is the immuneACCESS table as TCRdb keeps it, with only in-frame sequences that have V and J called. A part of the clones is gone; compared with another copy, unresolved V genes explain less than half, and the rest is unexplained. The sample table records some 150,000 clones; just over 90% of these occur just once. Clones ranked in the top ten supply 1.9% of the sample. Sequences were derived from peripheral blood, sampled 28 days after the second AZD1222 dose. The receptors derive from an adult who received the AZD1222 COVID-19 vaccine.

The chain has TRBV19 and TRBJ1-2; a possible D gene is TRBD1 (5 bases). The CDR3 has 14 amino acids. Germline V gene sequence: CDR1 LNHDA, CDR2 SQIVND (reference sequence). V shed 6 bases and J shed 2 bases, with 13 bases lying between them. CDR3 amino acids: CASSLGRINYGYTF. Here the CDR3 DNA reads TGTGCCAGTAGCTTGGGACGAATAAACTATGGCTACACCTTC.

The gene calls are TRBV6-6 and TRBJ1-1, with 7 bases fitting TRBD1. After removal of 5 bases from V and 0 bases from J, the junction contained 18 bases not matched to a gene. Per germline, CDR1 MNHNY and CDR2 SVGAGI (reference sequence). CDR3 length: 19 amino acids. The CDR3: CASSQGGLDRYRLNTEAFF. DNA of the CDR3: TGTGCCAGCAGTCAGGGGGGTTTAGACCGTTACCGACTGAACACTGAAGCTTTCTTT.

The chain joins TRBV9 to TRBJ2-2, with 7 bases that match TRBD1. V shed 3 bases and J 4 bases; nucleotides not matched to a gene: 6. Looked up from germline, CDR1 is SGDLS and CDR2 is YYNGEE. The CDR3 loop spans 15 amino acids. CDR3 coding DNA: TGTGCCAGCAGCGGGCGACAGGGTGCCACCGGGGAGCTGTTTTTT. As protein: CASSGRQGATGELFF.

The V call is TRBV5-1, the J call TRBJ2-1; 7 bases fit TRBD2. Germline loops: CDR1 SGHRS, CDR2 YFSETQ. The CDR3 contains 16 residues. V dropped 1 base and J dropped 3; count of bases not matched to a gene: 7. CDR3 DNA: TGCGCCAGCAGCTTGCCTGGGGAGCGGGACTACAATGAGCAGTTCTTC. Residues: CASSLPGERDYNEQFF.

This chain connects TRBV4-2 to TRBJ2-3; 8 bases map to TRBD1. Germline CDR1 LGHNA, CDR2 YNFKEQ. Trimming at V came to 0 bases and at J to 3 bases, leaving 8 bases not matched to a gene. The CDR3 extends over 17 amino acids. The CDR3 loop is CASSQEVGQGATDTQYF. Here the CDR3 DNA reads TGTGCCAGCAGCCAAGAAGTGGGGCAGGGGGCAACAGATACGCAGTATTTT.

This chain connects TRBV7-3 to TRBJ1-5; TRBD1 is a possible D gene (5 bases). Germline CDR1 SGHTA, CDR2 FQGTGA. The CDR3 totals 13 residues. The germline V and J ends were trimmed by 5 bases and 6 bases, with 11 bases remaining between them. The CDR3 is CASSQGVGQPQHF. The CDR3 bases are TGTGCCAGCAGCCAAGGGGTGGGTCAGCCCCAGCATTTT.

The chain carries TRBV7-2 and TRBJ2-1; no clear D. The CDR3 runs to 16 residues. The germline gives CDR1 SGHTA, CDR2 FQGNSA. Trimming removed 6 bases from V and 0 bases from J, with 15 bases in between. The CDR3 loop reads CASRLKMQSSYNEQFF. The DNA of the CDR3 is TGTGCCAGCAGGTTAAAGATGCAGAGCTCCTACAATGAGCAGTTCTTC.

The gene calls are TRBV12-5 and TRBJ2-1; D might be TRBD1 (6 bases). CDR1 LGHNT and CDR2 FRNRAP come from the germline V gene. Trimming took 1 base from V and 0 from J, leaving 7 bases between them. The CDR3 is 15 residues long. The CDR3 DNA follows: TGTGCTAGTGGTTTGGGGACAGCCTCCTACAATGAGCAGTTCTTC. Its translation is CASGLGTASYNEQFF.